Below, one T cell receptor beta chain is given with its context. Data came from immunoSEQ multiplex PCR; TCRdb stores just in-frame clones and leaves some out. The sample lists 100,000 to 150,000 clones; around 70% were seen once. The sample comes from a study of blood T cell repertoires in COVID-19. For the study at large: T cells, B-cell-depleted T cells, or PBMCs provided the cDNA or gDNA that served as material.

From germline, CDR1 is SGHDN and CDR2 FVKESK. V was shortened by 0 bases and J by 8 bases, with 17 bases between the two germline ends. This CDR3 region has 17 residues. Sample: peripheral blood. The chain has TRBV14 and TRBJ1-6, with TRBD1 as a possible D gene (6 bases). The TCR originated in a man older than 75 with COVID-19, enrolled during active disease. The CDR3 is CASSQEYGAGVYSPLHF. CDR3 coding DNA: TGTGCCAGCAGCCAAGAGTACGGAGCAGGGGTGTATTCACCCCTCCACTTT.